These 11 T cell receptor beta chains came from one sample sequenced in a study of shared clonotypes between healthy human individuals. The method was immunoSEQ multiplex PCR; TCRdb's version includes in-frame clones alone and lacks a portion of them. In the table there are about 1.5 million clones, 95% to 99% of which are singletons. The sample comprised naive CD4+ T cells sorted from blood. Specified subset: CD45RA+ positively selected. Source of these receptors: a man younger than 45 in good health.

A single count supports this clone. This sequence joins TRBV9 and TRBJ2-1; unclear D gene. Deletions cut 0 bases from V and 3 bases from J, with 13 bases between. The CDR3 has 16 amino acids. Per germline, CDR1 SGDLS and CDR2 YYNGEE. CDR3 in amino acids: CASSVGHVGGYNEQFF. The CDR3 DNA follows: TGTGCCAGCAGCGTAGGCCATGTTGGCGGCTACAATGAGCAGTTCTTC.

CDR3 sequence (DNA): TGTGCCAGCAGCTTATCCAAGACAGGGAGGACCGGGGAGCTGTTTTTT. This gives the protein CASSLSKTGRTGELFF. The chain has TRBV11-2 and TRBJ2-2; D possibly corresponds to TRBD1 (7 bases). Per germline, CDR1 SGHAT and CDR2 FQNNGV. This CDR3 region has 16 residues. Between the trimmed V and J ends, which lost 2 bases and 5 bases, there was a span of 15 bases.

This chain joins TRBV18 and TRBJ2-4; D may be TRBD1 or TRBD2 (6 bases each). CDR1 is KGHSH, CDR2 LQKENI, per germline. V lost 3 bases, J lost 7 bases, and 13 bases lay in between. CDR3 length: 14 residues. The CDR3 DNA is TGTGCCAGCTCACCCTCAACCGGGGGCAACATTCAGTACTTC. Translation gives CASSPSTGGNIQYF.

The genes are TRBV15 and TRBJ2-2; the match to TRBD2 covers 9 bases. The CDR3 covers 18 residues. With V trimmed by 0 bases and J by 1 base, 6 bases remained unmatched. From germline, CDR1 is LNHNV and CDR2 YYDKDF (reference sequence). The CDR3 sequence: CATSRDILAGVNTGELFF. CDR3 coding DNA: TGTGCCACCAGCAGAGATATACTAGCGGGCGTGAACACCGGGGAGCTGTTTTTT.

CDR3: CASSSPLAEAGHTQYF. The CDR3 DNA reads as TGTGCCAGCAGCTCCCCCTTAGCGGAAGCGGGTCATACGCAGTATTTT. The chain couples TRBV11-2 to TRBJ2-3; D may be TRBD2 (6 bases). The V end lost 4 bases, the J end lost 7 bases, and 21 bases lay between the germline ends. The germline gives CDR1 SGHAT, CDR2 FQNNGV. This CDR3 is built from 16 residues.

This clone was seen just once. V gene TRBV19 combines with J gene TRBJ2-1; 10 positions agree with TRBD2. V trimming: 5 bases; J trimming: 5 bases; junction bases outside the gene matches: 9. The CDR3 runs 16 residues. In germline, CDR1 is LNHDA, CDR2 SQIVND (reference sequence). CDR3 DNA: TGTGCCAGTAGTTATCCCACTAGCGGGGTTAACAATGAGCAGTTCTTC. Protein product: CASSYPTSGVNNEQFF.

The CDR3 is CASSIQSGTGDQPQHF. CDR3 in DNA: TGTGCCAGTAGTATCCAATCCGGGACAGGCGATCAGCCCCAGCATTTT. This sequence joins TRBV19 and TRBJ1-5; TRBD1 aligns across 8 bases. The germline V gene has CDR1 LNHDA and CDR2 SQIVND (reference sequence). V was clipped by 3 bases and J by 5 bases; unmatched bases: 9. This CDR3 region has 16 residues.

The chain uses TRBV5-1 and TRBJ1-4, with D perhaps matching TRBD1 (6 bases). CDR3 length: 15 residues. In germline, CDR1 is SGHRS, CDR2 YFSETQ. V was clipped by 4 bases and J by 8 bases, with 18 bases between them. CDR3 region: CASSRTGTTGEKLFF. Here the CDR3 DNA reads TGCGCCAGCAGCCGAACGGGGACGACAGGAGAAAAACTGTTTTTT. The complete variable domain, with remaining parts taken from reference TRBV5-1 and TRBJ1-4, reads KAGVTQTPRYLIKTRGQQVTLSCSPISGHRSVSWYQQTPGQGLQFLFEYFSETQRNKGNFPGRFSGRQFSNSRSEMNVSTLELGDSALYLCASSRTGTTGEKLFFGSGTQLSVL.

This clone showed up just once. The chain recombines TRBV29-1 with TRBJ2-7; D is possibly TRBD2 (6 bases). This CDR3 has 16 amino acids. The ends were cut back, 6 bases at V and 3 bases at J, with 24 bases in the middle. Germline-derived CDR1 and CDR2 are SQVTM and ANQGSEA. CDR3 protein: CSVLSPLMGGDYEQYF. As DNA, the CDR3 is TGCAGCGTATTATCCCCGCTTATGGGGGGAGACTACGAGCAGTACTTC.

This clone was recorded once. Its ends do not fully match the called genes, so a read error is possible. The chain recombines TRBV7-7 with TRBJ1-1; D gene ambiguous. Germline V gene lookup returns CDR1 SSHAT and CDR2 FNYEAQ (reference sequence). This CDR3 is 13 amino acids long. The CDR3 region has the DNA TGTGCTAGCAGCTTCTCCAGGAACACTGAAGCTTTCTTT. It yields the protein CASSFSRNTEAFF.

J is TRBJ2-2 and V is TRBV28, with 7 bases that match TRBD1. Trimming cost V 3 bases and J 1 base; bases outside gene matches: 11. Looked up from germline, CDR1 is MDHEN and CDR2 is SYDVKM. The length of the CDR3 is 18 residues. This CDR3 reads CASSFVWSGQVNTGELFF. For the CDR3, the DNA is TGTGCCAGCAGTTTCGTATGGTCTGGACAGGTGAACACCGGGGAGCTGTTTTTT.